The clone carrying this TCR beta chain was counted many times. Its antigen is unknown. Construction of TCR beta libraries relied on iRepertoire HTBI primers and on Arm-PCR targeting CDR3 regions. TCRdb itself ran the multiplex PCR reads through MiXCR, one entry per CDR3 protein. Among roughly 420,000 distinct CDR3 sequences listed, around 15% were seen once. The data were taken from a study of regulatory T cells in long-lasting Graves disease. Study-wide results and caveats: Lower TCR diversity was seen in persistent Graves' patients than in newly diagnosed ones. It was in persistent disease that TRBV28, TRBJ1-2 and TRBJ2-5 were favored.

Between the trimmed V and J ends, which lost 5 bases and 2 bases, there was a span of 6 bases. CDR3 length: 12 amino acids. The sample's time point: newly diagnosed GD, antithyroid drugs for less than 3 months. TCR sequences were obtained from RNA taken from PBMCs. Patients came from an endocrinology department in Xi'an, China. The sample was also reused in another study, on T cells in Graves' hyperthyroidism and ophthalmopathy. Per that study: The study based diagnoses on clinical symptoms, serum thyroxine and TRAb, thyroid ultrasound and orbital computed tomography.

The receptor's source is a woman in her twenties or thirties with Graves disease. Sample: peripheral blood mononuclear cells (PBMCs), taken at new diagnosis, from a patient treated with antithyroid drugs. This chain connects TRBV12-3 or TRBV12-4 to TRBJ1-1; D is unresolved. In DNA form, the CDR3 reads TGTGCCAGCAGTCCCTTCAACACTGAAGCTTTCTTT. It codes for CASSPFNTEAFF.